Included here is one T cell receptor beta chain sequence, with context. The germline CDR1 and CDR2 sequences are SGHTA and FQGTGA. CDR3 length: 15 amino acids. V was pared by 5 bases and J by 0 bases, with 2 bases of the junction left unmatched. This specimen belongs to a study of blood T cell repertoires in COVID-19. At the level of the study: The origin of the acute and convalescent COVID-19 samples was the United States, Italy and Spain. In each case, the material was cDNA or gDNA derived from T cells, B-cell-depleted T cells, or PBMCs.

Assay: immunoSEQ multiplex PCR; the TCRdb copy retains only in-frame clones and omits some. The sample carries around 180,000 clones, roughly 83% recorded once. Sequencing used peripheral blood. The TCR was taken from a human donor in a cohort sampled during active COVID-19. The V and J genes are TRBV7-3 and TRBJ2-1; 9 bases are a match to TRBD2. In DNA form, the CDR3 reads TGTGCCAGCAGCAAGACTAGCGGCTCCTACAATGAGCAGTTCTTC. Translation: CASSKTSGSYNEQFF.